The TCR beta chain described here comes from a study of cytomegalovirus exposure and HLA in healthy donors. The study, taken as a whole, reports: Some highly shared sequence variants likely arose as a pipeline artifact. TCR beta V- and J-gene trimming was later associated with a missense DCLRE1C variant. Cytomegalovirus-associated TCR beta chains were listed, numbering 150 to 200. Reportedly, diagnosis of cytomegalovirus status by the classifier showed high specificity and sensitivity.

The PCR used 60 Vbeta and 13 Jbeta primers. The protocol was immunoSEQ multiplex PCR, while the TCRdb copy is restricted to in-frame clones and leaves out a portion. The repertoire holds 150,000 to 200,000 clones, with about 83% as singletons. Comments on this clone: Its antigen is still unknown. Other DNA sequences in this sample translate to the same CDR3.

Germline CDR1 reads MDHEN; CDR2 reads SYDVKM. The V gene lost 7 bases and the J gene lost 1 base, with 11 bases spanning the gap. The CDR3 extends over 13 amino acids. J is TRBJ2-7 and V is TRBV28; D possibly corresponds to TRBD2 (6 bases). The sample consisted of PBMCs. The sequence came from a woman in her 30s in good health and CMV-seropositive. The CDR3 sequence: CASTSGVSYEQYF. CDR3 coding DNA: TGTGCCAGCACCTCGGGGGTTTCCTACGAGCAGTACTTC.